A selection of T cell receptor beta chains follows, all from one sample in a study of shared clonotypes between healthy human individuals. TCRdb's copy holds only in-frame clones and misses some; the assay was immunoSEQ multiplex PCR. This sample has approximately 590,000 clones, with nearly 97% found just once. The sequencing input was naive CD8+ T cells sorted from blood. These receptors originate from a woman in her twenties or thirties in good health. Each CDR3 is given with its conserved first and last residue. D genes are given only for firm matches. Part of the rows lack a size; the others show once, few, many or a class for expanded clones.

d_call	clone_size	j_call	v_call	cdr3_aa	cdr3_nt
NA	NA	TRBJ2-7	TRBV19	CASSPGSSYEQYF	TGTGCCAGTTCCCCCGGCAGCTCCTACGAGCAGTACTTC
NA	NA	TRBJ1-1	TRBV10-3	CAAGRENTEAFF	TGTGCCGCAGGACGGGAGAACACTGAAGCTTTCTTT
NA	NA	TRBJ2-3	TRBV28	CASSLRTDTQYF	TGTGCCAGCAGTTTACGGACAGATACGCAGTATTTT
TRBD2	NA	TRBJ2-5	TRBV28	CASSLELAGGLETQYF	TGTGCCAGCAGTTTGGAGCTAGCGGGAGGCCTGGAGACCCAGTACTTC
NA	few	TRBJ2-2	TRBV27	CASSYSLTGELFF	TGTGCCAGCAGTTACAGTTTAACCGGGGAGCTGTTTTTT
NA	NA	TRBJ2-5	TRBV11-2	CASTPRVAETQYF	TGTGCCAGCACTCCTAGGGTAGCGGAGACCCAGTACTTC
NA	NA	TRBJ2-5	TRBV19	CASSMLGLTRETQYF	TGTGCCAGTAGTATGCTCGGACTGACCCGAGAGACCCAGTACTTC
TRBD2	NA	TRBJ2-3	TRBV27	CASTAGLAATLTDTQYF	TGTGCCAGCACCGCGGGACTAGCGGCGACGCTCACAGATACGCAGTATTTT
TRBD2	NA	TRBJ2-1	TRBV7-9	CASSGLAVGEQFF	TGTGCCAGCAGTGGACTAGCGGTAGGTGAGCAGTTCTTC
TRBD2	NA	TRBJ2-7	TRBV7-9	CASSLSLAGVYEQYF	TGTGCCAGCAGCTTATCGCTAGCGGGAGTTTACGAGCAGTACTTC
NA	NA	TRBJ2-7	TRBV28	CASSLRAYEQYF	TGTGCCAGCAGTCTTAGGGCCTACGAGCAGTACTTC
TRBD2	NA	TRBJ2-5	TRBV5-6	CASSLGASGRREQYF	TGTGCCAGCAGCTTGGGGGCTAGCGGGAGAAGGGAGCAGTACTTC
NA	NA	TRBJ1-2	TRBV6-4	CASSDSSVYGYTF	TGTGCCAGCAGTGACTCGTCAGTCTATGGCTACACCTTC
TRBD1	NA	TRBJ1-6	TRBV2	CASSGGQGYNSPLHF	TGTGCCAGCAGTGGAGGACAGGGCTATAATTCACCCCTCCACTTT
NA	NA	TRBJ2-6	TRBV2	CASQPSGANVLTF	TGTGCCAGTCAACCATCTGGGGCCAACGTCCTGACTTTC
NA	NA	TRBJ2-2	TRBV7-6	CASSLGDGVNTGELFF	TGTGCCAGCAGCTTAGGAGACGGAGTGAACACCGGGGAGCTGTTTTTT
NA	NA	TRBJ2-7	TRBV7-9	CASSPRGEHEQYF	TGTGCCAGCAGCCCGAGAGGGGAACACGAGCAGTACTTC
NA	NA	TRBJ2-7	TRBV2	CASMGQGNTYEQYF	TGTGCCAGCATGGGGCAGGGGAATACCTACGAGCAGTACTTC
NA	NA	TRBJ1-5	TRBV6-5	CASSLGEGQPQHF	TGTGCCAGCAGTTTGGGGGAAGGGCAGCCCCAGCATTTT
NA	NA	TRBJ1-1	TRBV29-1	CSVTGGTEAFF	TGCAGCGTGACTGGTGGCACTGAAGCTTTCTTT
TRBD2	NA	TRBJ2-7	TRBV6-5	CASSYSFGDYSYEQYF	TGTGCCAGCAGTTACTCTTTTGGGGACTACTCCTACGAGCAGTACTTC
NA	NA	TRBJ1-3	TRBV13	CASSLGAAGNTIYF	TGTGCCAGCAGCTTAGGTGCAGCTGGAAACACCATATATTTT
NA	few	TRBJ1-1	TRBV19	CASSRSTEAFF	TGTGCCAGTAGTCGGAGCACTGAAGCTTTCTTT
NA	NA	TRBJ1-2	TRBV6-1	CASSERGVNYGYTF	TGTGCCAGCAGTGAACGGGGGGTTAACTATGGCTACACCTTC
NA	NA	TRBJ1-2	TRBV28	CASSLWGGSIGYGYTF	TGTGCCAGCAGTTTATGGGGGGGCTCCATCGGCTATGGCTACACCTTC
TRBD2	NA	TRBJ2-7	TRBV28	CASRSSGRVEQYF	TGTGCCAGCAGATCTAGCGGGAGGGTCGAGCAGTACTTC
TRBD2	NA	TRBJ2-7	TRBV27	CASSLIAGGANYEQYF	TGTGCCAGCAGTTTAATAGCGGGTGGGGCCAACTACGAGCAGTACTTC
NA	NA	TRBJ2-6	TRBV19	CASSIGGIPSGANVLTF	TGTGCCAGTAGTATAGGTGGGATCCCATCAGGGGCCAACGTCCTGACTTTC
NA	NA	TRBJ1-1	TRBV2	CASSNKRGNTEAFF	TGTGCCAGCAGTAACAAACGGGGCAACACTGAAGCTTTCTTT
NA	once	TRBJ2-6	TRBV7-9	CASSLVGSGANVLTF	TGTGCCAGCAGCTTAGTGGGGTCTGGGGCCAACGTCCTGACTTTC
NA	NA	TRBJ2-2	TRBV13	CASKNGPDRAGELFF	TGTGCCAGCAAAAACGGACCAGATAGGGCCGGGGAGCTGTTTTTT
TRBD2	NA	TRBJ2-1	TRBV5-1	CASSSQAGARVYGVNEQFF	TGCGCCAGCAGCTCCCAAGCGGGAGCCCGAGTCTACGGGGTGAATGAGCAGTTCTTC
NA	NA	TRBJ1-5	TRBV6-6	CASSYSRERGQPQHF	TGTGCCAGCAGTTACTCGAGGGAGAGAGGGCAGCCCCAGCATTTT
TRBD2	once	TRBJ2-5	TRBV27	CASRTTGPAKGVAGIETQYF	TGTGCCAGCCGGACGACAGGACCTGCTAAGGGAGTAGCGGGAATCGAGACCCAGTACTTC
TRBD2	NA	TRBJ2-5	TRBV27	CASSSTSGTQETQYF	TGTGCCAGCAGTTCCACTAGCGGGACGCAAGAGACCCAGTACTTC
NA	NA	TRBJ2-1	TRBV5-1	CASSFSYNEQFF	TGCGCCAGCAGCTTCTCCTACAATGAGCAGTTCTTC
NA	NA	TRBJ2-7	TRBV13	CASSPDSSYEQYF	TGTGCCAGCAGCCCGGACAGCTCCTACGAGCAGTACTTC
NA	NA	TRBJ1-1	TRBV19	CATRNLDGNTEAFF	TGTGCCACCCGAAACTTGGACGGGAACACTGAAGCTTTCTTT
TRBD1	NA	TRBJ2-7	TRBV11-3	CASSPYRGVNPNFGDEQYF	TGTGCCAGCAGCCCCTACAGGGGTGTTAATCCCAATTTTGGCGACGAGCAGTACTTC
NA	NA	TRBJ2-7	TRBV7-9	CASSSTPYEQYF	TGTGCCAGCAGCTCCACCCCCTACGAGCAGTACTTC
NA	NA	TRBJ1-5	TRBV7-2	CASATGTYSNQPQHF	TGTGCCAGCGCTACAGGGACATATAGCAATCAGCCCCAGCATTTT
NA	NA	TRBJ2-7	TRBV5-4	CASSSGPRGYEQYF	TGTGCCAGCAGCTCAGGCCCCCGGGGGTACGAGCAGTACTTC
TRBD2	NA	TRBJ2-7	TRBV6-5	CASSYVTSGSYEQYF	TGTGCCAGCAGTTACGTTACTAGCGGGTCCTACGAGCAGTACTTC
TRBD1	NA	TRBJ1-4	TRBV9	CASSEEGATTNEKLFF	TGTGCCAGCAGCGAGGAGGGGGCAACAACTAATGAAAAACTGTTTTTT
TRBD2	NA	TRBJ2-7	TRBV4-2	CASSQGAGDYEQYF	TGTGCCAGCAGCCAAGGAGCGGGGGACTACGAGCAGTACTTC
NA	NA	TRBJ2-7	TRBV11-2	CASSLGIGGLVDEQYF	TGTGCCAGCAGCTTAGGGATTGGGGGGTTGGTGGACGAGCAGTACTTC
NA	NA	TRBJ2-1	TRBV7-9	CASSLVGEVTYNEQFF	TGTGCCAGCAGCTTAGTCGGTGAAGTTACCTACAATGAGCAGTTCTTC
NA	few	TRBJ1-1	TRBV5-4	CASSFGTEAFF	TGTGCCAGCAGCTTTGGCACTGAAGCTTTCTTT
NA	NA	TRBJ2-5	TRBV15	CATSQGAPRETQYF	TGTGCCACCAGCCAGGGAGCCCCTCGGGAGACCCAGTACTTC
NA	NA	TRBJ2-1	TRBV27	CASSSGLYNEQFF	TGTGCCAGCAGTTCCGGACTGTACAATGAGCAGTTCTTC
TRBD2	NA	TRBJ2-1	TRBV6-5	CASSYSISGRAAEQFF	TGTGCCAGCAGTTACTCGATCAGCGGGAGGGCCGCTGAGCAGTTCTTC
NA	NA	TRBJ1-2	TRBV5-4	CASSPEGGPAKEYGYTF	TGTGCCAGCAGCCCGGAGGGGGGGCCGGCGAAGGAGTATGGCTACACCTTC
NA	NA	TRBJ2-1	TRBV9	CASSVAGWANEQFF	TGTGCCAGCAGCGTAGCTGGCTGGGCCAATGAGCAGTTCTTC
TRBD2	NA	TRBJ2-7	TRBV4-1	CASSQNRLAGGKEQYF	TGCGCCAGCAGCCAAAACCGACTAGCGGGAGGGAAAGAGCAGTACTTC
NA	NA	TRBJ2-7	TRBV10-2	CATLALSYEQYF	TGCGCCACCCTGGCCCTATCCTACGAGCAGTACTTC